The 10 T cell receptor beta chains given below trace back to one sample, sequenced in a study of CD4 T cells in relation to SARS-CoV-2 and coronaviruses. CD4+ T cells from unexposed donors were obtained before the COVID-19 pandemic (2011-2018). After less than 11 days of culture, CD4+ T cells were isolated. TCRdb's table, derived via immunoSEQ multiplex PCR, lists solely in-frame clones and lacks some. The table records around 18,000 clones, about 76% of them present only once. For these receptors, no antigen is known. Material for sequencing was CD4+ T cells from PBMCs, cultured in vitro. The source is a human donor in good health.

The chain combines TRBV20-1 with TRBJ1-1, with D unclear. V lost 6 bases to trimming and J lost 0 bases, with 5 bases between them. The CDR3 loop spans 11 amino acids. Germline V gene lookup returns CDR1 DFQATT and CDR2 SNEGSKA (reference sequence). CDR3 sequence (DNA): TGCAGTGCGCAGTTGAACACTGAAGCTTTCTTT. It is translated as CSAQLNTEAFF.

This clone was found a few times. The J gene is TRBJ1-2, the V gene TRBV5-1; D might be TRBD1 (6 bases). V was clipped by 0 bases and J by 4 bases, with 10 bases between them. The CDR3 spans 14 residues. In germline, CDR1 is SGHRS, CDR2 YFSETQ. In nucleotides, the CDR3 is TGCGCCAGCAGCTTGGACACAGGGCTCTATGGCTACACCTTC. Amino acids: CASSLDTGLYGYTF.

This clone turned up a few times. This rearrangement joins TRBV9 to TRBJ1-6; TRBD1 matches 7 bases. V shed 3 bases and J 10 bases; nucleotides not matched to a gene: 19. The CDR3 runs to 18 residues. The germline V gene has CDR1 SGDLS and CDR2 YYNGEE. The CDR3 bases are TGTGCCAGCAGCGACCCCGTGAGACAGGGAGGTCGGCGATCACCCCTCCACTTT. Its protein product is CASSDPVRQGGRRSPLHF.

The CDR3 reads CASRSGLAVTPAYNEQFF. CDR3 in DNA: TGCGCCAGCAGATCGGGACTAGCGGTAACCCCCGCCTACAATGAGCAGTTCTTC. The chain couples TRBV5-1 to TRBJ2-1; 11 bases are shared with TRBD2. Per the germline V gene, CDR1 is SGHRS and CDR2 is YFSETQ. V lost 5 bases, J lost 2 bases, and 12 bases stayed unmatched. CDR3 length: 18 amino acids.

The V and J genes are TRBV7-9 and TRBJ2-1; D gene unclear. Per germline, CDR1 SEHNR and CDR2 FQNEAQ (reference sequence). V shed 5 bases and J shed 7 bases, with 9 bases lying between them. There are 12 residues in the CDR3. For the CDR3, the DNA is TGTGCCAGCAGCCTACCGAAGAATGAGCAGTTCTTC. It encodes CASSLPKNEQFF.

The chain has TRBV7-9 and TRBJ2-1; D gene uncertain. CDR3 size: 15 residues. The V end lost 5 bases, the J end lost 2 bases, and 13 bases lay between the germline ends. The germline V gene encodes CDR1 SEHNR and CDR2 FQNEAQ (reference sequence). CDR3 in amino acids: CASSLHPITYNEQFF. CDR3 sequence (DNA): TGTGCCAGCAGCCTTCACCCTATCACCTACAATGAGCAGTTCTTC.

The chain has TRBV12-5 and TRBJ2-1; 10 positions match TRBD2. The V and J ends lost 5 bases and 7 bases, in that order; junction bases with no gene match: 8. The CDR3 totals 15 residues. Germline V gene data show CDR1 as LGHNT and CDR2 as FRNRAP. CDR3 bases: TGTGCTAGTGGTACCGGACTAGCGGAGGCTAATGAGCAGTTCTTC. Protein product: CASGTGLAEANEQFF.

The chain is built from TRBV7-2 and TRBJ2-5, with TRBD2 matching over 9 bases. The CDR3 totals 15 residues. Germline CDR1 is SGHTA and CDR2 is FQGNSA. Trimming removed 3 bases from V and 1 base from J; junction bases left unmatched: 3. Written as DNA, the CDR3 is TGTGCCAGCAGCTTCCGAGCGGGAGGCCAAGAGACCCAGTACTTC. Protein sequence: CASSFRAGGQETQYF.

This clone has just a few counts. The rearrangement uses TRBV4-1 and TRBJ2-2; 8 nucleotides agree with TRBD1. The V segment lost 2 bases and the J segment 1 base; nucleotides outside the gene matches: 3. CDR3 length: 16 residues. CDR1 and CDR2 from the germline V gene are MGHRA and YSYEKL. In DNA, the CDR3 is TGCGCCAGCAGCCAAACAGGGGGAGGGAACACCGGGGAGCTGTTTTTT. This translates into CASSQTGGGNTGELFF.

The chain carries TRBV7-8 and TRBJ1-1; a weak D match, TRBD1 (5 bases). V lost 2 bases, J lost 3 bases, and 13 bases lay in between. There are 15 residues in the CDR3. Per germline, CDR1 SGHVS and CDR2 FQNEAQ. The CDR3 DNA is TGTGCCAGCAGCTTAACGACCCCGGGGGACACTGAAGCTTTCTTT. As protein: CASSLTTPGDTEAFF. Variable domain in full (rest from reference TRBV7-8 and TRBJ1-1): GAGVSQSPRYKVAKRGQDVALRCDPISGHVSLFWYQQALGQGPEFLTYFQNEAQLDKSGLPSDRFFAERPEGSVSTLKIQRTQQEDSAVYLCASSLTTPGDTEAFFGQGTRLTVV.